This T cell receptor (beta chain) was found in a study of T-cell memory formation after mild COVID-19. Study results and caveats: The study found contracting CD4+ clones mainly in CM and EM and contracting CD8+ clones in EMRA.

TCRdb reanalysed the 5' RACE reads using MiXCR and keeps one entry per CDR3 protein. The data hold approximately 480,000 distinct CDR3 sequences, with 15% to 20% observed a single time. This clonotype was seen a few times. Its specificity is not known. The CDR3 is made up of 13 amino acids. The sequence was collected from an adult woman who had mild COVID-19 (a few samples of this study predate the infection). Cell type and time point are not known. This chain connects TRBV21-1 to TRBJ2-3; TRBD1 is the table's D call, not checked against the DNA. TRBV21-1 is a listed pseudogene. Input material: PBMCs or a T cell subset sorted from them (not recorded which). The CDR3 DNA follows: TGTGCCAGCAGGGACGGGGGTGCAGATACGCAGTATTTT. Its protein is CASRDGGADTQYF.